A single sample is the source of the 21 T cell receptor beta chains below, sequenced in a study of OX40 agonist ivuxolimab in advanced cancers. The repertoire was sequenced with immunoSEQ multiplex PCR; TCRdb's copy has only in-frame clones and lacks some. The sample shows roughly 60,000 clones, 91% of them seen only once. This material consisted of CD4+ or CD8+ T cells sorted from blood, taken in a trial of the OX40 agonist ivuxolimab. All receptors come from an adult with an advanced solid tumor such as melanoma, head and neck, liver or kidney cancer.

The table lists this clone with a count of one. The chain links TRBV5-6 to TRBJ2-3; 13 positions agree with TRBD2. The trim removed 4 bases at V and 0 bases at J, leaving 2 bases unmatched. The CDR3 is 16 amino acids. Germline V gene lookup returns CDR1 SGHDT and CDR2 YYEEEE. The CDR3 nucleotides read TGTGCCAGCAGCGGGACTAGCGGGGCTAGCACAGATACGCAGTATTTT. Translation: CASSGTSGASTDTQYF.

CDR3 DNA: TGCGCCAGCAGGTATCAACAGGGTGGAAACTATGGCTACACCTTC. It yields the protein CASRYQQGGNYGYTF. The V and J genes are TRBV5-1 and TRBJ1-2; D may be TRBD1 (6 bases). The V end lost 5 bases, the J end lost 2 bases, and 16 bases lay between the germline ends. The germline V gene has CDR1 SGHRS and CDR2 YFSETQ. The CDR3 totals 15 residues.

This clone has just one count. The chain has TRBV4-1 and TRBJ2-5; D gene ambiguous. The CDR3 loop spans 12 amino acids. CDR1 is MGHRA, CDR2 YSYEKL, per germline. Between the trimmed V and J ends, which lost 0 bases and 5 bases, there was a span of 4 bases. The CDR3, as DNA: TGCGCCAGCAGCCAAGAAAGGGAGACCCAGTACTTC. It codes for CASSQERETQYF.

This clone showed up just once. This chain uses TRBV5-4 with TRBJ1-2, with 7 bases fitting TRBD1. The CDR3 is made up of 15 amino acids. V trimming: 0 bases; J trimming: 2 bases; junction bases outside the gene matches: 4. Looked up from germline, CDR1 is SGHNT and CDR2 is YYREEE (reference sequence). The CDR3 region is CASSLGGGLNYGYTF. CDR3 coding DNA: TGTGCCAGCAGCTTGGGAGGGGGCCTAAACTATGGCTACACCTTC.

The chain is built from TRBV6-7 and TRBJ1-1; no clear D gene. TRBV6-7 is assigned to the ORF class and has an uncertain function. Trimming cost V 2 bases and J 1 base, with 5 bases left between them. The CDR3 runs 13 residues. The CDR3 sequence: CASSYSRNTEAFF. The CDR3 nucleotides are TGTGCCAGCAGTTACAGCAGGAACACTGAAGCTTTCTTT.

The J gene is TRBJ1-5, the V gene TRBV15; D not certain. The length of the CDR3 is 15 residues. Trimming left V 4 bases short and J 2 bases short, with 12 bases between. Germline-derived CDR1 and CDR2 are LNHNV and YYDKDF (reference sequence). CDR3 protein: CATSNTLEGNQPQHF. The CDR3 DNA follows: TGTGCCACCAGCAACACTCTCGAGGGCAATCAGCCCCAGCATTTT.

The gene calls are TRBV7-9 and TRBJ2-5; TRBD2 matches 10 bases. V trimming: 6 bases; J trimming: 2 bases; junction bases outside the gene matches: 12. The CDR3 runs 17 residues. Germline V gives CDR1 SEHNR, CDR2 FQNEAQ (reference sequence). The CDR3 sequence: CASSRPTLAGIQETQYF. CDR3 in DNA: TGTGCCAGCAGTCGACCTACACTAGCGGGGATACAAGAGACCCAGTACTTC.

This chain joins TRBV28 and TRBJ2-5, with TRBD1 matching over 8 bases. The CDR3 spans 15 residues. V was pared by 2 bases and J by 4 bases, with 6 bases of the junction left unmatched. In germline, CDR1 is MDHEN, CDR2 SYDVKM. CDR3: CASSLADRARETQYF. CDR3 DNA: TGTGCCAGCAGTTTAGCGGACAGGGCGAGAGAGACCCAGTACTTC.

The chain combines TRBV6-1 with TRBJ1-1; no definite D call. The CDR3 runs to 13 residues. V gave up 7 bases and J gave up 1 base, with 10 bases separating them. The germline V gene has CDR1 MNHNS and CDR2 SASEGT. The CDR3: CASTHRGNTEAFF. The DNA for the CDR3 is TGTGCCAGCACCCACCGGGGGAACACTGAAGCTTTCTTT.

The V call is TRBV10-3, the J call TRBJ1-1, with a possible D match to TRBD1 (5 bases). V was cut by 0 bases and J by 4 bases, with 12 bases left in between. In germline, CDR1 is ENHRY, CDR2 SYGVKD. This CDR3 is 15 amino acids long. The CDR3 DNA sequence: TGTGCCATCAGTGAGTCGGAAGGGGTTGGCACTGAAGCTTTCTTT. Its protein product is CAISESEGVGTEAFF.

This chain connects TRBV9 to TRBJ2-3; the match to TRBD1 covers 7 bases. There are 14 residues in the CDR3. Germline values: CDR1 SGDLS, CDR2 YYNGEE. J gave up 3 bases and V 3 bases, and 4 bases lay outside the gene matches. The CDR3 reads CASSGRQGTDTQYF. CDR3 nucleotides: TGTGCCAGCAGCGGTCGACAGGGAACAGATACGCAGTATTTT.

CDR3 DNA: TGTGCCAGTAATCCGGATGGGGGCCTGGAAGAAAAACTGTTTTTT. This gives the protein CASNPDGGLEEKLFF. The J gene is TRBJ1-4, the V gene TRBV19; perhaps TRBD1 as D (6 bases). The germline V and J ends were trimmed by 7 bases and 8 bases, with 20 bases remaining between them. Germline V gene data show CDR1 as LNHDA and CDR2 as SQIVND (reference sequence). The CDR3 spans 15 residues.

V gene TRBV7-9 combines with J gene TRBJ1-1; D remains unclear. This CDR3 has 13 residues. V was cut by 1 base and J by 10 bases, with 13 bases left in between. The germline V gene encodes CDR1 SEHNR and CDR2 FQNEAQ (reference sequence). CDR3 amino acids: CASSLGVQLGAFF. For the CDR3, the DNA is TGTGCCAGCAGCTTAGGGGTTCAGTTGGGAGCTTTCTTT.

This clone was seen more than once but under ten times. J is TRBJ1-1 and V is TRBV6-1; D gene uncertain. CDR3 length equals 13 residues. V dropped 7 bases and J dropped 4 bases, with 13 bases sitting between them. CDR1 is MNHNS, CDR2 SASEGT, per germline. In nucleotides, the CDR3 is TGTGCCAGCATAGGCTTCGGCGGCACTGAAGCTTTCTTT. It encodes CASIGFGGTEAFF.

V is TRBV4-3 and J is TRBJ2-7, with 7 bases that match TRBD2. Germline trimming cut 0 bases from V and 2 bases from J; bases unmatched to any gene: 10. Looked up from germline, CDR1 is LGHNA and CDR2 is YSLEER. The CDR3 spans 17 residues. DNA for the CDR3: TGCGCCAGCAGCCAAGAACGTTGGAGCGGGGCCGCCTACGAGCAGTACTTC. Its protein product is CASSQERWSGAAYEQYF.

This chain connects TRBV2 to TRBJ1-4, with D perhaps matching TRBD1 (5 bases). The ends were cut back, 1 base at V and 5 bases at J, with 8 bases in the middle. From germline, CDR1 is SNHLY and CDR2 FYNNEI. The CDR3 covers 14 residues. The DNA for the CDR3 is TGTGCCAGCAGTGAAGGCAGGGCGAATGAAAAACTGTTTTTT. Translating gives CASSEGRANEKLFF.

CDR3 protein: CASSPLARTYQPQHF. The CDR3, as DNA: TGTGCCAGCTCACCACTCGCCAGGACTTATCAGCCCCAGCATTTT. The V gene is TRBV18, the J gene TRBJ1-5; D gene unclear. This CDR3 is 15 amino acids long. Germline V gives CDR1 KGHSH, CDR2 LQKENI. Trimming took 1 base from V and 5 from J, leaving 12 bases between them.

DNA for the CDR3: TGTGCCAGCAGCTTGAGAGGGGCAGACGAGCAGTACTTC. This encodes CASSLRGADEQYF. The chain couples TRBV5-4 to TRBJ2-7; D tentatively fits TRBD1 or TRBD2 (5 bases each). The V end was cut by 1 base, the J end by 5 bases, with 10 bases between. The CDR3 runs 13 residues. CDR1 and CDR2 (germline): SGHNT, YYREEE (reference sequence).

This sequence joins TRBV11-2 and TRBJ1-1; D remains unclear. With 5 bases removed from V and 2 bases from J, the gap between germline ends came to 9 bases. The germline V gene encodes CDR1 SGHAT and CDR2 FQNNGV. The CDR3 has 13 residues. CDR3 sequence (DNA): TGTGCCAGCAGCCCGTGGGGTAACACTGAAGCTTTCTTT. Its translation is CASSPWGNTEAFF.

About this clone: Different DNA sequences within this sample yield the same CDR3. The J gene is TRBJ1-5, the V gene TRBV14; D gene ambiguous. The V and J ends lost 1 base and 3 bases respectively, with 4 bases between them. CDR1 and CDR2 (germline): SGHDN, FVKESK. The length of the CDR3 is 13 residues. The CDR3 is CASSQGPNQPQHF. Here the CDR3 DNA reads TGTGCCAGCAGCCAAGGACCCAATCAGCCCCAGCATTTT.

The V call is TRBV2, the J call TRBJ1-1; D is ambiguous. This CDR3 spans 15 amino acids. Germline V gene lookup returns CDR1 SNHLY and CDR2 FYNNEI. The ends were cut back, 0 bases at V and 1 base at J, with 9 bases in the middle. The CDR3 loop reads CASSEAPISNTEAFF. CDR3 nucleotide sequence: TGTGCCAGCAGTGAAGCGCCTATTTCGAACACTGAAGCTTTCTTT.